The next 8 T cell receptor beta chains were all read from a single sample in a study of blood T cell repertoires in COVID-19 (TCRdb year 2020). The receptor library was made with the immunoSEQ multiplex PCR assay. TCRdb retrieved this table from immuneACCESS and kept in-frame rearrangements only. Not all clones are present; in checked studies, unresolved V genes account for under half, and no reason is known for the remainder. A total of about 230,000 clones appear in this sample, about 85% of them only once. Of the sample, about 0.91% is held by the ten largest clones. The source material was peripheral blood. These receptors were obtained from a man aged 35 to 55 with acute or convalescent COVID-19.

This clone was counted once. This chain joins TRBV18 and TRBJ2-5; D possibly corresponds to TRBD2 (6 bases). Germline V lookup: CDR1 KGHSH, CDR2 LQKENI. Deletions cut 0 bases from V and 2 bases from J, with 13 bases between. The CDR3 runs to 16 residues. The CDR3 bases are TGTGCCAGCTCACCACCGCGACTAGTACCGCAAGAGACCCAGTACTTC. This codes for CASSPPRLVPQETQYF.

This clone was detected a few times. The chain links TRBV7-2 to TRBJ1-2, with 9 bases aligning to TRBD1. Trimming removed 5 bases from V and 6 bases from J; junction bases left unmatched: 7. The CDR3 is made up of 14 amino acids. In germline, CDR1 is SGHTA, CDR2 FQGNSA. DNA of the CDR3: TGTGCCAGCAGCCCTAGGGGACAGGGCAATGGCTACACCTTC. It specifies CASSPRGQGNGYTF.

This clone was found once. The chain combines TRBV28 with TRBJ1-1, with 9 bases that match TRBD1. The CDR3 is 15 residues long. Germline lookup yields CDR1 MDHEN and CDR2 SYDVKM. V was pared by 5 bases and J by 5 bases, with 9 bases of the junction left unmatched. The CDR3 reads CASSNTGQGKTEAFF. The CDR3 DNA reads TGTGCCAGCAGTAACACGGGACAGGGAAAGACTGAAGCTTTCTTT.

J is TRBJ1-1 and V is TRBV11-1, with D possibly being TRBD1 (5 bases). Germline CDR1 SGHAT, CDR2 FQDESV (reference sequence). The CDR3 extends over 14 amino acids. Trimming stripped 3 bases from V and 4 bases from J, with 12 bases between. The CDR3 protein is CASSLGRASTEAFF. As DNA, the CDR3 is TGTGCCAGCAGCTTGGGCAGGGCTAGCACTGAAGCTTTCTTT. The whole variable domain, remainder taken from reference TRBV11-1 and TRBJ1-1, is EAEVAQSPRYKITEKSQAVAFWCDPISGHATLYWYRQILGQGPELLVQFQDESVVDDSQLPKDRFSAERLKGVDSTLKIQPAELGDSAMYLCASSLGRASTEAFFGQGTRLTVV.

This clone has a handful of counts. The chain combines TRBV27 with TRBJ1-4; 8 nucleotides agree with TRBD1. Trimming took 4 bases from V and 7 from J; bases not matched to a gene: 5. CDR3 length: 14 amino acids. Per the germline V gene, CDR1 is MNHEY and CDR2 is SMNVEV (reference sequence). This chain's CDR3 is CASSSTGAAEKLFF. Written as DNA, the CDR3 is TGTGCCAGCAGTTCGACAGGGGCCGCTGAAAAACTGTTTTTT.

This rearrangement joins TRBV6-5 to TRBJ1-1, with D uncertain. CDR1 MNHEY and CDR2 SVGAGI come from the germline V gene. Trimming pared 2 bases from V and 6 bases from J, leaving 7 bases between. The CDR3 has 12 residues. Here the CDR3 DNA reads TGTGCCAGCAGTTACGCCGGTGCTGAAGCTTTCTTT. Its protein product is CASSYAGAEAFF.

This sequence joins TRBV4-2 and TRBJ1-2; tentative D call: TRBD1 (6 bases). The germline V gene encodes CDR1 LGHNA and CDR2 YNFKEQ. The length of the CDR3 is 17 residues. Trimming took 2 bases from V and 4 from J, leaving 20 bases between them. CDR3 region: CASSQLDSGNSIYGYTF. In DNA, the CDR3 is TGTGCCAGCAGCCAATTGGACAGTGGGAATTCTATCTATGGCTACACCTTC.

The rearrangement joins TRBV6-2 or TRBV6-3 to TRBJ2-5; TRBD2 matches at 16 bases. With 4 bases clipped from V and 5 bases from J, the junction kept 10 bases outside the gene matches. The CDR3 contains 18 residues. Germline V lookup: CDR1 MNHEY, CDR2 SVGEGT. The CDR3 region has the DNA TGTGCCAGCAGTTCCGCCGGGACTAGCGGGGGGGCCCGGGAGACCCAGTACTTC. This translates into CASSSAGTSGGARETQYF.